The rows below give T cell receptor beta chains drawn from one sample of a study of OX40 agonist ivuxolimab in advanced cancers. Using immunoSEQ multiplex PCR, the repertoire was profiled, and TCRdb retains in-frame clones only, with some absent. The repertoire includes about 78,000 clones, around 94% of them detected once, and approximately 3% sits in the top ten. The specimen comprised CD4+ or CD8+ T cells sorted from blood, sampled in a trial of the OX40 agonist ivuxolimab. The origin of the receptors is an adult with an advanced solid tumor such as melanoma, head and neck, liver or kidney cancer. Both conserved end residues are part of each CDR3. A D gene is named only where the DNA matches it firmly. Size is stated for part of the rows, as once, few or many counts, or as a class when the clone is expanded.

cdr3_nt: TGTGCCACCAGCGGGGTTGGTGAAAAACTGTTTTTT
cdr3_aa: CATSGVGEKLFF
clone_size: -
j_call: TRBJ1-4
d_call: -
v_call: TRBV15

cdr3_nt: TGTGCCAGCGGGCTTGCCGGACACTCCACAGATACGCAGTATTTT
cdr3_aa: CASGLAGHSTDTQYF
clone_size: -
j_call: TRBJ2-3
d_call: -
v_call: TRBV19

cdr3_nt: TGTGCCAGCAGCCTAGGAGCCCAGGGATTGAGAAATTCACCCCTCCACTTT
cdr3_aa: CASSLGAQGLRNSPLHF
clone_size: -
j_call: TRBJ1-6
d_call: -
v_call: TRBV7-8

cdr3_nt: TGTGCCAGCAGCCTCCCCGGCGGGGAGACCCAGTACTTC
cdr3_aa: CASSLPGGETQYF
clone_size: -
j_call: TRBJ2-5
d_call: -
v_call: TRBV11-2

cdr3_nt: TGCGCCAGCAGCCAGGGACTAGCGGGGGATAAGCAAGAGACCCAGTACTTC
cdr3_aa: CASSQGLAGDKQETQYF
clone_size: -
j_call: TRBJ2-5
d_call: TRBD2
v_call: TRBV5-1

cdr3_nt: TGTGCCAGCACTCCCTGGATGAAGACTTCAGGTCAGCCCCAGCATTTT
cdr3_aa: CASTPWMKTSGQPQHF
clone_size: few
j_call: TRBJ1-5
d_call: -
v_call: TRBV28

cdr3_nt: TGTGCCAGCAGCTTACCCCGGACAGGCGTGAACACTGAAGCTTTCTTT
cdr3_aa: CASSLPRTGVNTEAFF
clone_size: -
j_call: TRBJ1-1
d_call: TRBD1
v_call: TRBV13

cdr3_nt: TGTGCCAGCAGCCCTTGGACAGGGAGCACAGATACGCAGTATTTT
cdr3_aa: CASSPWTGSTDTQYF
clone_size: once
j_call: TRBJ2-3
d_call: TRBD1
v_call: TRBV11-2

cdr3_nt: TGTGCCAGCAGGGCCCGTAGAAGAGATCTTGAGCAGTTCTTC
cdr3_aa: CASRARRRDLEQFF
clone_size: -
j_call: TRBJ2-1
d_call: -
v_call: TRBV6-5

cdr3_nt: TGTGCCAGCACCCGAACAGGGGGGCAAGAGACCCAGTACTTC
cdr3_aa: CASTRTGGQETQYF
clone_size: -
j_call: TRBJ2-5
d_call: TRBD1
v_call: TRBV2